The entry that follows covers one T cell receptor beta chain sequence. This clonotype was recorded a few times. Its antigen is unknown. Nothing much larger sits one base from this clone, and base qualities are not available. The library was obtained by PCR. The sequencer was an Illumina HiSeq 2500. TCR libraries were prepared with molecular barcoding, using unique molecular identifiers to normalize TCRbeta repertoire quantification. The public reads were reanalyzed by TCRdb: fastp trimming at Q25, MiXCR alignment, in-frame beta chains only. Each CDR3 protein appears once, grouped with its most common genes and DNA. This sample has about 830,000 distinct CDR3 sequences in its table, and 16% of those were observed once. Approximately 5% of the sample is in the top ten clones. The sample comes from a study of T-cell reconstitution after alpha-beta-depleted transplantation in children (dated by TCRdb to about 2016). Looking at the study overall: Using TCR repertoire profiling, the study followed T-cell immune reconstitution in a quantitative way in children after TCRalphabeta/CD19-depleted allogeneic hematopoietic cell transplantation.

Beyond this particular receptor, the publication reports: The frequencies of hyperexpanded clones fell over the following months, and after one year, T-cell counts and TCRbeta diversity were mostly attributed to newly produced T cells. The high TCRbeta diversity at day 60 in some patients was ascribed to recipient T cells and intrathymic progenitors that had survived conditioning. About two months after transplant, the apparently early recovery of alphabetaT-cell counts reportedly depended on just several hundred clones that had expanded rapidly and came from non-depleted graft cells.

The label giving this sample's treatment or condition can be read as: allogeneic hematopoietic cell transplantation with graft depleted of TCRalphabeta T cells and CD19 B cells. Transplant recipients were children who received TCRalphabeta/CD19-depleted allogeneic hematopoietic cell grafts. CDR1 is given as SGHRS and CDR2 as YFSETQ, both from the germline V gene. Trimming at the junction amounts to 5 bases on V and 6 bases on J, and the germline ends lie 21 bases apart. CDR3 length: 15 amino acids, cysteine to phenylalanine. Only the CDR3 DNA is retained, 45 bases long and in frame from the first base.

Sequences were derived from PBMCs, mostly from graft donor cells, sampled 360 days after TCRalphabeta/CD19-depleted stem cell transplant. The chain joins TRBV5-1 to TRBJ2-7; the D gene could be either TRBD1 or TRBD2, each agreeing at 5 bases. This TCR was recovered from a male patient younger than 18 who had a stem cell transplant for acute lymphoblastic leukemia, so the T cells may come from the graft donor. CDR3 reads: CASRLRGPYEAEQYF. The base sequence is TGCGCCAGCAGACTACGGGGCCCCTACGAAGCCGAGCAGTACTTC.